Only a few counts were recorded for the clone carrying this T cell receptor (beta chain). Diagnostic decisions used clinical symptoms, serum thyroxine and TRAb, thyroid ultrasound and orbital computed tomography. The data are from a study of T cells in Graves' hyperthyroidism and ophthalmopathy. This CDR3 comprises 16 residues. V shed 0 bases and J shed 4 bases, with 14 bases lying between them. Germline CDR1 and CDR2: SGDLS and YYNGEE. The TCR beta CDR3 regions underwent amplification using RNA transcripts as the source. RT-PCR in the first round (using the HTBI primer set) targeted the TCR CDR3. One entry per CDR3 protein results from TCRdb running MiXCR on the multiplex PCR reads. The data show 500,000 to 650,000 distinct CDR3 sequences, with about 15% seen just once and over 11% held by the top ten.

V usage is TRBV9 and J usage is TRBJ2-1; the D gene could be TRBD1 or TRBD2 (6 bases each). The TCR comes from a woman aged 35 to 49 with Graves' hyperthyroidism. Sequenced material: blood. The CDR3 here is CASSVAGDRFYNEQFF. The CDR3 nucleotides are TGTGCCAGCAGCGTAGCGGGAGACAGGTTTTACAATGAGCAGTTCTTC. The entire variable domain, with the rest obtained from reference TRBV9 and TRBJ2-1, is as follows: DSGVTQTPKHLITATGQRVTLRCSPRSGDLSVYWYQQSLDQGLQFLIQYYNGEERAKGNILERFSAQQFPDLHSELNLSSLELGDSALYFCASSVAGDRFYNEQFFGPGTRLTVL.